Following are 2 T cell receptor beta chains from one sample sequenced in a study of blood T cell repertoires in COVID-19. Clones were sequenced by immunoSEQ multiplex PCR, and TCRdb holds only the in-frame ones, with some missing. Of some 8,000 clones listed, roughly 80% are singletons. Sequenced input: peripheral blood. The receptors derive from a human donor in a cohort sampled during active COVID-19.

The chain uses TRBV7-3 and TRBJ2-1; 10 bases match TRBD2. Germline CDR1 reads SGHTA; CDR2 reads FQGTGA. With V trimmed by 5 bases and J by 7 bases, 5 bases remained unmatched. This CDR3 region has 14 residues. CDR3 sequence reads: CASSLSGRRNEQFF. The DNA of the CDR3 is TGTGCCAGCAGCCTTAGCGGGAGGCGGAATGAGCAGTTCTTC.

This clone was seen more than once but under ten times. This sample also contains other DNA sequences that code for the same CDR3. The genes are TRBV9 and TRBJ2-7, with a weak D call TRBD2 (5 bases). This CDR3 spans 13 amino acids. Per germline, CDR1 SGDLS and CDR2 YYNGEE. The germline V and J ends were trimmed by 3 bases and 1 base, with 8 bases remaining between them. CDR3 sequence (DNA): TGTGCCAGCAGCGAAGGGAGTTCCTACGAGCAGTACTTC. Protein product: CASSEGSSYEQYF. The entire variable domain, with the rest obtained from reference TRBV9 and TRBJ2-7, is as follows: DSGVTQTPKHLITATGQRVTLRCSPRSGDLSVYWYQQSLDQGLQFLIQYYNGEERAKGNILERFSAQQFPDLHSELNLSSLELGDSALYFCASSEGSSYEQYFGPGTRLTVT.